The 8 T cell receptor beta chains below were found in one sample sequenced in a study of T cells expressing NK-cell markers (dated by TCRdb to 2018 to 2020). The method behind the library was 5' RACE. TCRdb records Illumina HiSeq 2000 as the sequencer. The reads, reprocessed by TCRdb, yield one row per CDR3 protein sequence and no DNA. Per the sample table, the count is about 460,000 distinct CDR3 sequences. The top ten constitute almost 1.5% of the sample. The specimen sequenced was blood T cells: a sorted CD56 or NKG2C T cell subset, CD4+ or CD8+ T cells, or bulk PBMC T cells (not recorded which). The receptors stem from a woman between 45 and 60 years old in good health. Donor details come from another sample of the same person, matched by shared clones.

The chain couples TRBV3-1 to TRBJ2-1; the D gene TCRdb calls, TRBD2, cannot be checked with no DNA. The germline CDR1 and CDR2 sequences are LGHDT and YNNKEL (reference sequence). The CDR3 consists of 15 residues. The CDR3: CATSWGGQPDHEQFF.

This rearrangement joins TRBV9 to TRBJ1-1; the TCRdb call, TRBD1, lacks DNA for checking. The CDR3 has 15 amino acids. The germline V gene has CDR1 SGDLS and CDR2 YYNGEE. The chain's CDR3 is CASSVGAGGNTEAFF.

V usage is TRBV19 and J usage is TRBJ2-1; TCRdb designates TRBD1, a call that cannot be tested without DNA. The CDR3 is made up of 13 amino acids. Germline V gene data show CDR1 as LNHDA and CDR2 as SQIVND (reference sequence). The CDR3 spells CASRATGGSEQFF. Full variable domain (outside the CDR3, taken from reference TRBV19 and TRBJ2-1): DGGITQSPKYLFRKEGQNVTLSCEQNLNHDAMYWYRQDPGQGLRLIYYSQIVNDFQKGDIAEGYSVSREKKESFPLTVTSAQKNPTAFYLCASRATGGSEQFFGPGTRLTVL.

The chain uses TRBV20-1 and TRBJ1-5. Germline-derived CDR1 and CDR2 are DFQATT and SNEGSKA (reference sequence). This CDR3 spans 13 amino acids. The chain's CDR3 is CSASGRPNQPQHF.

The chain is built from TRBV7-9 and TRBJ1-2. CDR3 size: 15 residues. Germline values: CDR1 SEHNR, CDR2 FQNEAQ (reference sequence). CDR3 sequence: CASSPNLGGIDGYTF. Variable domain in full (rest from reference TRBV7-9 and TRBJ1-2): DTGVSQNPRHKITKRGQNVTFRCDPISEHNRLYWYRQTLGQGPEFLTYFQNEAQLEKSRLLSDRFSAERPKGSFSTLEIQRTEQGDSAMYLCASSPNLGGIDGYTFGSGTRLTVV.

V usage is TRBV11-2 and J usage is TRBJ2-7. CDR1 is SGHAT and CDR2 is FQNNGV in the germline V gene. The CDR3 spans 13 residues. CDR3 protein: CASSLELTYEQYF.

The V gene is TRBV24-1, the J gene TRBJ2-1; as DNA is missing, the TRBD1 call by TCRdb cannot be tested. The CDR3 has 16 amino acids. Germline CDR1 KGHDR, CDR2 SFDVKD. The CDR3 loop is CATSDPRLSTYNEQFF.

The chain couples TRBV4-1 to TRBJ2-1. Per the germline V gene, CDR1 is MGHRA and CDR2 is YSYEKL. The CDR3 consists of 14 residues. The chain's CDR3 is CASSPDGSGKEQFF.